The following is a T cell receptor beta chain sequence with its context. Per the original data handling: Scientists estimated how many nucleated cells there were by amplifying reference gene primers. Some clones are missing from TCRdb's copy, which holds only in-frame ones; the method was immunoSEQ multiplex PCR. That table supplies the V and J calls and clone size; D and trimming were determined from the DNA. Counted here are fewer than 85,000 clones, 79% occurring once; the ten biggest clones make up more than 25%. The data are from a study of blood T cell repertoires in COVID-19. Study details: Material from acute and convalescent COVID-19 was sourced from the United States, Italy and Spain. PBMCs, B-cell-depleted T cells, or T cells provided the cDNA or gDNA that made up the material.

Trimming left V 5 bases short and J 5 bases short, with 12 bases between. The V gene's germline CDR1 is SGHAT and CDR2 FQNNGV. The CDR3 totals 14 residues. J is TRBJ1-4 and V is TRBV11-2; perhaps TRBD1 as D (5 bases). The sequenced material came from peripheral blood. This receptor was identified in a man in his fifties or sixties with active or convalescent COVID-19. CDR3 residues: CASSPRRTNEKLFF. CDR3 DNA sequence: TGTGCCAGCAGCCCTCGACGGACAAATGAAAAACTGTTTTTT.